Sequencing of this TCR beta chain was carried out in a study of human T cells and chemical hapten exposure. Study-wide results and caveats: The immune response of these alopecia patients might not match healthy individuals'.

In its sample, this clonotype was seen a few times. As yet, its antigen is unknown. Time point specified: pre-sensitization, week 0. Treatment given: therapeutic diphenylcyclopropenone sensitization with weekly scalp DPC. RNA extraction used unfractionated whole blood as the source of total RNA. The germline V gene encodes CDR1 LGHNA and CDR2 YSLEER. Trimming took off 1 base at V and 6 bases at J, with 16 bases between the two ends. There are 17 residues in the CDR3. TCRdb reprocessed the RACE reads via MiXCR and lists one record per CDR3 protein. The table includes 300,000 to 400,000 distinct CDR3 sequences, approximately 5% detected once.

The chain is built from TRBV4-3 and TRBJ1-6; a weak D match, TRBD1 (5 bases). The sample here was whole blood, taken in connection with sensitization to the hapten diphenylcyclopropenone (DPC). This receptor was taken from a woman aged 45-59 years with alopecia areata. Some clones in this sample may be carry-over from other donors' samples. CDR3 DNA sequence: TGCGCCAGCAGCCAAGCAAAGTCGACAGAGAGTAATTCACCCCTCCACTTT. It translates to CASSQAKSTESNSPLHF.